One and the same sample provided the 3 T cell receptor beta chains below, sequenced in a study of control samples from healthy donors and cancer patients. Sequenced by immunoSEQ multiplex PCR; TCRdb stores in-frame clones only, minus some. The data contain about 160,000 clones, roughly 94% of them singletons. Sample: PBMCs. These receptors all stem from a man between 60 and 70 years old with colorectal cancer.

The DNA for the CDR3 is TGTGCCAGCAGCATAGGACAGGGGCGATATTCACCCCTCCACTTT. The encoded protein is CASSIGQGRYSPLHF. The chain links TRBV7-9 to TRBJ1-6; 9 nucleotides agree with TRBD1. CDR1 and CDR2 from the germline V gene are SEHNR and FQNEAQ (reference sequence). The V and J ends lost 5 bases and 8 bases, in that order; junction bases with no gene match: 7. This CDR3 region has 15 residues.

Comment on this clone: A read error may produce the germline difference seen at one junction end. This rearrangement joins TRBV5-1 to TRBJ2-3; 12 bases match TRBD2. Germline V gene lookup returns CDR1 SGHRS and CDR2 YFSETQ. The CDR3 covers 17 residues. This CDR3 reads CASSLGLAGARTDMQYF. CDR3 coding DNA: TGCGCCAGCAGCTTGGGACTAGCGGGGGCCCGCACAGATATGCAGTATTTT.

The rearrangement links TRBV24-1 to TRBJ2-5; 8 bases agree with TRBD1. The germline V gene has CDR1 KGHDR and CDR2 SFDVKD. J was trimmed by 5 bases and V by 3 bases; bases with no gene match: 10. The CDR3 consists of 16 residues. Here the CDR3 reads CATSDQGAGNGETQYF. CDR3 sequence (DNA): TGTGCCACCAGTGATCAGGGGGCAGGGAATGGGGAGACCCAGTACTTC.